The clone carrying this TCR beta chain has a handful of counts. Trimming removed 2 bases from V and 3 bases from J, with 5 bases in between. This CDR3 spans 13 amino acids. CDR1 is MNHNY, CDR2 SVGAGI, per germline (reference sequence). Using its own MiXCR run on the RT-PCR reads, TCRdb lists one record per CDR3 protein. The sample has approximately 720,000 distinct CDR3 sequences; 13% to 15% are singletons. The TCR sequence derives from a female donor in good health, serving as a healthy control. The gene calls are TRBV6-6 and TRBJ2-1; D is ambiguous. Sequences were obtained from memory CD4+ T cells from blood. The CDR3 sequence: CASSYEVYNEQFF. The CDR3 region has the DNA TGTGCCAGCAGTTACGAGGTCTACAATGAGCAGTTCTTC.